This TCR beta chain was found in a study of T cell responses to AZD1222 COVID-19 vaccine. Clones were read by immunoSEQ multiplex PCR, and TCRdb kept only the in-frame ones, dropping some. The sample yields tens of thousands of clones, approximately 89% seen once. Trimming shortened V by 0 bases and J by 2 bases, and 17 bases separated the two germline ends. This CDR3 spans 16 amino acids. The germline V gene encodes CDR1 GTSNPN and CDR2 SVGIG (reference sequence). V gene TRBV30 combines with J gene TRBJ2-7; D is perhaps TRBD2 (6 bases). The sample was peripheral blood, taken on day 0 of AZD1222 vaccination. This sequence originates from an adult in good health. The CDR3 loop is CAWSVGKGGAPYEQYF. The CDR3 nucleotides read TGTGCCTGGAGTGTCGGAAAGGGCGGGGCTCCCTACGAGCAGTACTTC.